This TCR beta chain is drawn from a study of PD-L1 blockade in urothelial cancer. For the study at large: At 3 weeks (second dose) and 6 weeks after starting treatment, blood was analyzed. There were a median of roughly 140,000 T cells in blood samples.

Sequenced by immunoSEQ multiplex PCR; TCRdb stores in-frame clones only, minus some. This table has 50,000 or so clones, almost 85% appearing once. Germline V CDR1 and CDR2: MDHEN, SYDVKM. This CDR3 is 11 amino acids long. Trimming stripped 7 bases from V and 5 bases from J, with 7 bases between. This receptor was obtained from a man between 65 and 79 years old with urothelial cancer. This chain uses TRBV28 with TRBJ2-3; no firm D call. The specimen was PBMCs, collected around atezolizumab (anti-PD-L1) treatment. Written as DNA, the CDR3 is TGTGCCAGCATGTTAGTAGATACGCAGTATTTT. Encoded protein: CASMLVDTQYF.